This T cell receptor beta chain was sequenced during a study of T-cell reconstitution after alpha-beta-depleted transplantation in children. It was with unique molecular identifiers that the TCRbeta library was prepared. TCRdb redid the calling of the PCR reads with MiXCR, one entry per CDR3 protein. The data show about 540,000 distinct CDR3 sequences, with roughly 18% seen just once and 2.5% to 3.5% held by the top ten. This clonotype was counted at least ten times. The receptor comes from a human donor who donated a stem cell graft to a child with acute lymphoblastic leukemia. The sequenced sample was PBMCs from the stem cell graft donor, obtained from the stem cell graft.

CDR3 residues: CASSLGGAGELFF. CDR3 coding DNA: TGTGCCAGCAGTTTGGGAGGGGCCGGGGAGCTGTTTTTT. The chain is built from TRBV27 and TRBJ2-2; 7 bases map to TRBD2. This CDR3 contains 13 residues. V was clipped by 3 bases and J by 6 bases; unmatched bases: 1. Looked up from germline, CDR1 is MNHEY and CDR2 is SMNVEV (reference sequence).